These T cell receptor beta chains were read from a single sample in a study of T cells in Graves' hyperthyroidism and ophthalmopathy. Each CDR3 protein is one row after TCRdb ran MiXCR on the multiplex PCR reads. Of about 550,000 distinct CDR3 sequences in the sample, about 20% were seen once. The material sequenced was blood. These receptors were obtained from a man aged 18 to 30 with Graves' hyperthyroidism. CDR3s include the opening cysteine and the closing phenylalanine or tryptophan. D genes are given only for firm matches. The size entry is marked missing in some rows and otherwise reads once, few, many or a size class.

CASGLGDSKGQPQHF,TGTGCTAGTGGTTTAGGGGACAGTAAAGGCCAGCCCCAGCATTTT,TRBV12-5,TRBD1,many,TRBJ1-5
CASSPPSNRERTGELFF,TGTGCCAGCAGCCCTCCGTCTAACAGGGAGCGCACCGGGGAGCTGTTTTTT,TRBV7-2,NA,NA,TRBJ2-2
CASSLRVSYEQYF,TGTGCCAGCAGTTTACGGGTTTCCTACGAGCAGTACTTC,TRBV28,NA,many,TRBJ2-7
CASSPGLGYGYTF,TGTGCCAGCAGCCCGGGGCTAGGATATGGCTACACCTTC,TRBV11-2,NA,many,TRBJ1-2
CASSPPDLPQHF,TGTGCCAGCAGTCCCCCGGATTTGCCCCAGCATTTT,TRBV28,NA,many,TRBJ1-5
CASSPFPGDTGELFF,TGTGCCAGCTCACCTTTCCCAGGGGACACCGGGGAGCTGTTTTTT,TRBV18,NA,NA,TRBJ2-2
CASSVGLAGGLETQYF,TGTGCCAGCAGCGTAGGACTAGCGGGGGGGCTTGAGACCCAGTACTTC,TRBV9,TRBD2,NA,TRBJ2-5
CASGTGKIGELFF,TGTGCCAGCGGGACAGGGAAGATCGGGGAGCTGTTTTTT,TRBV28,TRBD1,few,TRBJ2-2
CASSEGAEIYGYTF,TGTGCCAGTAGTGAGGGCGCGGAGATCTATGGCTACACCTTC,TRBV19,NA,many,TRBJ1-2
CASSLKQQGGYEQYF,TGTGCCAGCAGTTTAAAGCAACAGGGGGGTTACGAGCAGTACTTC,TRBV27,TRBD1,many,TRBJ2-7
CASSPSDTFTGELFF,TGTGCCAGTAGTCCCTCGGACACCTTCACCGGGGAGCTGTTTTTT,TRBV19,NA,many,TRBJ2-2
CASSHLQGAGELFF,TGCGCCAGCAGCCACTTACAGGGAGCCGGGGAGCTGTTTTTT,TRBV5-1,NA,many,TRBJ2-2
CASTGRGGSGNTIYF,TGTGCCAGCACCGGCCGAGGGGGCTCTGGAAACACCATATATTTT,TRBV9,NA,many,TRBJ1-3
CASSPSKPGLASYEQYF,TGTGCCAGCAGTCCCTCCAAACCGGGACTAGCGTCCTACGAGCAGTACTTC,TRBV12-3/TRBV12-4,TRBD2,many,TRBJ2-7
CASRRRGTGTTGELFF,TGTGCCAGCAGGCGCAGGGGGACAGGGACCACCGGGGAGCTGTTTTTT,TRBV6-1,TRBD1,many,TRBJ2-2
CASSWDRESVGYTF,TGTGCCAGCAGTTGGGACAGGGAAAGCGTTGGCTACACCTTC,TRBV6-5,TRBD1,many,TRBJ1-2
CASSLDREYGIYEQYF,TGCGCCAGCAGCTTGGACAGGGAATACGGGATATACGAGCAGTACTTC,TRBV5-1,NA,NA,TRBJ2-7
CSVDVQGTETQYF,TGCAGCGTTGACGTGCAGGGGACAGAGACCCAGTACTTC,TRBV29-1,NA,few,TRBJ2-5
CASSDPGTGVNTGELFF,TGTGCCAGCAGTGACCCCGGGACAGGCGTAAACACCGGGGAGCTGTTTTTT,TRBV6-4,TRBD1,many,TRBJ2-2
CASSPLTGNEQFF,TGCGCCAGCAGCCCCCTGACAGGAAATGAGCAGTTCTTC,TRBV4-1,NA,NA,TRBJ2-1
CASRRTTEAFF,TGTGCCAGCAGGCGAACTACTGAAGCTTTCTTT,TRBV27,NA,many,TRBJ1-1